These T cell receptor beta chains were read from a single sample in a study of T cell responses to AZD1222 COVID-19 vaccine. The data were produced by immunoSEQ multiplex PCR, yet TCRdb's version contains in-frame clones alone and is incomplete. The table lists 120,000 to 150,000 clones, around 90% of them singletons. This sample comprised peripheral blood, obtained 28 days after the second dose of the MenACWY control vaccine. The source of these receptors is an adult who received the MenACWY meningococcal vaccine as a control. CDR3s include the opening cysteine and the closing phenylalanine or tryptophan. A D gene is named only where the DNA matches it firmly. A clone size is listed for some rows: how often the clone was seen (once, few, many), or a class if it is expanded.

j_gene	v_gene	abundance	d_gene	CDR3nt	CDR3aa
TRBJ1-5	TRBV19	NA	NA	TGTGCCAGTAGTAGGGCTTCACGCCGGAGCAATCAGCCCCAGCATTTT	CASSRASRRSNQPQHF
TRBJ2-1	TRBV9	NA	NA	TGTGCCAGCAGCCTAAACAATGAGCAGTTCTTC	CASSLNNEQFF
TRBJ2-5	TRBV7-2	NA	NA	TGTGCCAGCAGCTTAGGGGTAGGGGGGGCTCGGCAAGAGACCCAGTACTTC	CASSLGVGGARQETQYF
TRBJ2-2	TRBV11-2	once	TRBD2	TGTGCCAGCAGCCACTCGCCTGCGGGAGAACTCCCATCCGGGGAGCTGTTTTTT	CASSHSPAGELPSGELFF
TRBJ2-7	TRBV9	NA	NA	TGTGCCAGCAGCGGCGGGGCCTTCTACGAGCAGTACTTC	CASSGGAFYEQYF
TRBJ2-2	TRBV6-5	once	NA	TGTGCCAGCAGGCTCGACGTCTGGGGCACCGGGGAGCTGTTTTTT	CASRLDVWGTGELFF
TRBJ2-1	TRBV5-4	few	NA	TGTGCCAGCACCCTCAGCGGGCACAATGAGCAGTTCTTC	CASTLSGHNEQFF
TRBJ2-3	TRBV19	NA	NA	TGTGCCAGTAGTACTCGCTATTCAGATACGCAGTATTTT	CASSTRYSDTQYF
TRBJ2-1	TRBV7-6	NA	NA	TGTGCCAGCAGCTTACTTAGTAAGGTAGCCTACAATGAGCAGTTCTTC	CASSLLSKVAYNEQFF
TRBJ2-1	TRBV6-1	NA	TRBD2	TGTGCCAGCAGTGACCGTACGGGGGGGAAATCCTACAATGAGCAGTTCTTC	CASSDRTGGKSYNEQFF
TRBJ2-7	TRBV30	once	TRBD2	TGTGCCTGGAGTGTAGGGAGCGGGACCTACGAGCAGTACTTC	CAWSVGSGTYEQYF
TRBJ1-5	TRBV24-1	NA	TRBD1	TGTGCCACCAGTGATGAAAGACAGGGAATAAGCAATCAGCCCCAGCATTTT	CATSDERQGISNQPQHF
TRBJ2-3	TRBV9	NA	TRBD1	TGTGCCAGCAGCTTTCACAGGGGAGTCACAGATACGCAGTATTTT	CASSFHRGVTDTQYF
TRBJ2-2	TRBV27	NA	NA	TGTGCCAGCAGCCGTCGGCGTGATAGCGGACTTAACACCGGGGAGCTGTTTTTT	CASSRRRDSGLNTGELFF
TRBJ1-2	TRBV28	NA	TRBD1	TGTGCCAGCAGCCTGGGACAGAACTATGGCTACACCTTC	CASSLGQNYGYTF
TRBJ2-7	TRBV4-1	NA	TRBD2	TGCGCCAGCAGCCAAGTGGGTAGCGGGAGTAGAGTGGACGAGCAGTACTTC	CASSQVGSGSRVDEQYF
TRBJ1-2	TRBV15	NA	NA	TGTGCCACCAGCAGAGATCCGCAGAACTATGGCTACACCTTC	CATSRDPQNYGYTF
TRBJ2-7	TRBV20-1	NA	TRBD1	TGCAGTGCTCGTGGACAGGCTGACAGCGAGCAGTACTTC	CSARGQADSEQYF
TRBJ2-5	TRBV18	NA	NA	TGTGCCAGCTCACCCGGCCGGCAAGAGACCCAGTACTTC	CASSPGRQETQYF
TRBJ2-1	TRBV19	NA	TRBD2	TGTGCCAGTAGTATGAGGGGTAGCGGACTAGTCGGCAATGAGCAGTTCTTC	CASSMRGSGLVGNEQFF
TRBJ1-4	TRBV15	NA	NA	TGTGCCACCAGCAGAGATCTGTCGGCAGGGGTTGAAAAACTGTTTTTT	CATSRDLSAGVEKLFF
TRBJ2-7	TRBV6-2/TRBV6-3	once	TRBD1	TGTGCCAGCAGTTACCGGACAGGGAAGAGGGGTAGCTCCTACGAGCAGTACTTC	CASSYRTGKRGSSYEQYF
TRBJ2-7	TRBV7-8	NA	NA	TGTGCCAGCAGCTTAATGGGACTGTTCCGCGAGCAGTACTTC	CASSLMGLFREQYF
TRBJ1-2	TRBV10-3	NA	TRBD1	TGTGCCATCAGTGAGTCGACAGGGAACTATGGCTACACCTTC	CAISESTGNYGYTF
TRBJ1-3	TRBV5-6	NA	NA	TGTGCCAGCAGCCCCACGTTGGACTCTGGAAACACCATATATTTT	CASSPTLDSGNTIYF
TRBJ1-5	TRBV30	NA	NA	NA	CAWGTGTDRPHF
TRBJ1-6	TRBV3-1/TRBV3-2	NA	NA	TGTGCCAGCAGCCTGGACCAGGCTAATTCACCCCTCCACTTT	CASSLDQANSPLHF
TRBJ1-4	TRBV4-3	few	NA	TGCGCCAGCAGCCAAGAATGGCCCGTGGACAAGGCGGGTGAAAAACTGTTTTTT	CASSQEWPVDKAGEKLFF
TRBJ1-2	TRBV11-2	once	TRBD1	TGTGCCAGCAGCTTAGCGGGGACAGGTGCTAACTATGGCTACACCTTC	CASSLAGTGANYGYTF
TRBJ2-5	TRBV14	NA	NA	TGTGCCAGCAGCCGAGTGCGAAGCCAATCGGAGACCCAGTACTTC	CASSRVRSQSETQYF
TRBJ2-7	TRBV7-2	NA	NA	TGTGCCAGCAGCTTAGGACAACCGATGTCCTACGAGCAGTACTTC	CASSLGQPMSYEQYF
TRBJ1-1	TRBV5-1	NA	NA	TGCGCCAGCAGCCCACGTGGGATAGCCACTGAAGCTTTCTTT	CASSPRGIATEAFF
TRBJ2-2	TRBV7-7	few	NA	TGTGCCAGCAGCTCCGGGGGCCATCCCTCGGACACCGGGGAGCTGTTTTTT	CASSSGGHPSDTGELFF
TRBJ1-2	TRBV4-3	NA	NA	TGCGCCAGCAGCCAAGAGCGGACAGTTCACTATGGCTACACCTTC	CASSQERTVHYGYTF
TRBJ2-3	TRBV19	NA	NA	TGTGCCAGTAGGAAGGTCGGGAGCCCCGAGACAGATACGCAGTATTTT	CASRKVGSPETDTQYF
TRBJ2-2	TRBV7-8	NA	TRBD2	TGTGCCAGCAGCTTATTGACTAGCGGGCCTTCGAACACCGGGGAGCTGTTTTTT	CASSLLTSGPSNTGELFF
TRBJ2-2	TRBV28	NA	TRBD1	TGTGCCAGCAGTTTAGGGGGACAGGGGTCCGGGGAGCTGTTTTTT	CASSLGGQGSGELFF
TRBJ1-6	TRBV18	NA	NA	TGTGCCAGCTCACCAGGTCCCCCCACAGGGAATTCACCCCTCCACTTT	CASSPGPPTGNSPLHF
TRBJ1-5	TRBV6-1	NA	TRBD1	TGTGCCAGCAGTGCACAGGGGAATCAGCCCCAGCATTTT	CASSAQGNQPQHF
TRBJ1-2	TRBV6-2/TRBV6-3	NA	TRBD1	TGTGCCAGCAGCCGACCGGGACAGGGGACTAACTATGGCTACACCTTC	CASSRPGQGTNYGYTF
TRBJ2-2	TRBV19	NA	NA	TGTGCCAGTACTGTGGGGGAGCTGTTTTTT	CASTVGELFF